The T cell receptor (beta chain) described here comes from a study of T cell responses to AZD1222 COVID-19 vaccine (dated by TCRdb to the early 2020s). Describing the broader study: Because spike-specific TCR depth and breadth did not differ between the two schedules, AZD1222 recipients who got a second dose at roughly 4 weeks were pooled with those who got a second dose at roughly 12 weeks. TCR sequencing covered 230 or so trial participants: about 210 given two doses of AZD1222 and 26 given two doses of MenACWY control vaccine. Trial participants were enrolled by age into subgroups of 18-55, 56-69 and 70-plus years, and around 150, 28 and 57 TCR-sequenced participants, respectively, were included in these subgroups. The research as a whole found: Nearly half of unique spike-specific TCRs reportedly recognized epitopes outside regions mutated in the B.1.351 and B.1.1.7 variants. Conclusions about previously exposed vaccinees are limited because only six or seven AZD1222 recipients were SARS-CoV-2 seropositive at baseline. In the small 56-69-year group, the increase in depth fell short of significance, most likely because of low power. The vaccine-associated CD4 TCRs covered the entire spike protein, and the dominant responses fell in regions 160-218 and 743-854. Participants were mostly white British, with more females than males. The authors suggested clonal diversity may have been underestimated. Because no day 14 peak-response samples were available, the repertoires could be characterized only after the peak T cell response. After two AZD1222 doses, spike-specific TCR breadth and depth were significantly higher than at day 0 and than in MenACWY recipients.

The CDR3 regions of human TCRbeta chains were analyzed by immunosequencing. Per the original workflow: TCRs in the repertoires were compared against a reference library of SARS-CoV-2-specific TCRs that had been generated with the MIRA antigen-specificity platform. Breadth was defined as the fraction of unique TCRs that were SARS-CoV-2-associated, and depth was defined as the fraction of total T cells that were SARS-CoV-2-associated. Using the MIRA data, each spike-specific TCR was mapped to the spike region that the TCR reacts to and placed in a CD4 or CD8 class. Log10-transformed breadth and depth values were compared by one-way ANOVA with Sidak's multiple comparisons tests. Drawn from immuneACCESS, this table holds only the in-frame rearrangements with V and J called that TCRdb kept. Clones are partly lost; checked studies trace under half to an unresolved V gene and leave the rest unexplained. The V and J calls and the clone size are those of that table, but D and trimming were determined from the DNA. The sample has 85,000 to 110,000 clones on record, 88% of them singletons. The top ten constitute 20% of the sample.

About this clone: It has no known antigen specificity. Base-call qualities are not available, and no considerably larger clone is one nucleotide away.

Trimming takes 2 bases from V and 0 bases from J, and the germline ends sit 7 bases apart. The CDR3 runs 14 amino acids, cysteine and phenylalanine included. Of all the DNA, just the CDR3 is kept, 42 bases in frame from base 1. The germline V gene (reference sequence) provides CDR1 LNHDA and CDR2 SQIVND. According to the study, the label for this sample's time point signals: baseline before first vaccination. The vaccinee samples were drawn from two UK trials, COV001 and COV002, one of which was a single-blind randomized controlled phase 2/3 trial testing AZD1222 (ChAdOx1 nCoV-19) in healthy adults. For TCRbeta chain sequencing, PBMC samples were collected from trial participants at day 0 and at day 28 after the second dose.

The sample in question was peripheral blood, obtained on day 0 of AZD1222 vaccination. The clonotype originates from an adult in good health. Here the chain combines TRBV19 and TRBJ2-5; the D gene assignment is ambiguous. The sequenced DNA: TGTGCCAGTAGTATAAGGCAGAACCAAGAGACCCAGTACTTC. It specifies CASSIRQNQETQYF. Reference TRBV19 and TRBJ2-5 genes cover what lies past the CDR3, so the full variable domain is DGGITQSPKYLFRKEGQNVTLSCEQNLNHDAMYWYRQDPGQGLRLIYYSQIVNDFQKGDIAEGYSVSREKKESFPLTVTSAQKNPTAFYLCASSIRQNQETQYFGPGTRLLVL.